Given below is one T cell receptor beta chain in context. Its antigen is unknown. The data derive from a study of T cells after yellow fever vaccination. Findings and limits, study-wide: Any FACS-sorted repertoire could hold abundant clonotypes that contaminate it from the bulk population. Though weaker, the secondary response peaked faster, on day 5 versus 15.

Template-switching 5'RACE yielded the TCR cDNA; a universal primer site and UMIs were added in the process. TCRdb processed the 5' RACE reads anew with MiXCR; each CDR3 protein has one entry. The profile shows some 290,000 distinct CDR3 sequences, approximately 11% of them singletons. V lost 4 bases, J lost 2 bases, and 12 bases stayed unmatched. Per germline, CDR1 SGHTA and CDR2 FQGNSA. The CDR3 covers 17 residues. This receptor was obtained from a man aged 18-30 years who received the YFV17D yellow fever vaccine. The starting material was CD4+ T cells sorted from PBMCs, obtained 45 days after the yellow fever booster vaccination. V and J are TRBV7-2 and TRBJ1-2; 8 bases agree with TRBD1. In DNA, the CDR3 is TGTGCCAGCAGCTCTCCGGACAGGGAGTCGGCCAACTATGGCTACACCTTC. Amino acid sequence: CASSSPDRESANYGYTF.